A selection of T cell receptor beta chains follows, all from one sample in a study of cytomegalovirus exposure and HLA in healthy donors. Some clones are missing from TCRdb's copy, which holds only in-frame ones; the method was immunoSEQ multiplex PCR. The table shows some 130,000 clones, with roughly 82% occurring only once. The sample comprised PBMCs. All receptors derive from a male donor in good health and CMV-seropositive. CDR3s include the opening cysteine and the closing phenylalanine or tryptophan. The D gene is left open where the match is weak. Size tells how often a clone was seen (once, few, many) or the class of an expanded clone, and some rows leave it out.

CASSYQESVYF TGTGCCAGCAGTTACCAGGAAAGTGTGTATTTT TRBV6-5 NA TRBJ2-3 NA
CASSSEGGLLNQPQHF TGTGCCAGCAGCTCGGAAGGGGGTCTATTGAATCAGCCCCAGCATTTT TRBV5-5 NA TRBJ1-5 NA
CASSQRREGSNTGELFF TGCGCCAGCAGCCAACGGCGGGAGGGTTCGAACACCGGGGAGCTGTTTTTT TRBV4-3 few TRBJ2-2 TRBD2
CASSESLLADSTDTQYF TGCGCCAGCAGTGAGTCTTTACTAGCAGATAGCACAGATACGCAGTATTTT TRBV10-1 NA TRBJ2-3 NA
CASSHRQGMNTEAFF TGTGCCAGCAGCCACAGACAGGGCATGAACACTGAAGCTTTCTTT TRBV7-9 NA TRBJ1-1 TRBD1
CASSFGQGAGEKLFF TGTGCCAGCAGCTTCGGACAGGGGGCAGGTGAAAAACTGTTTTTT TRBV2 NA TRBJ1-4 TRBD1
CSVATGGTKNIQYF TGCAGCGTTGCGACAGGGGGAACCAAAAACATTCAGTACTTC TRBV29-1 NA TRBJ2-4 TRBD1
CASSPRTGSDEQFF TGTGCCAGCTCACCAAGGACAGGGAGCGATGAGCAGTTCTTC TRBV18 NA TRBJ2-1 TRBD1
CASRLGWRVAYEQYF TGTGCAAGTCGCTTAGGCTGGCGGGTGGCTTACGAGCAGTACTTC TRBV12-2 NA TRBJ2-7 NA
CASSLGTSGYNEQFF TGTGCCAGCAGCTTAGGGACTAGCGGTTACAATGAGCAGTTCTTC TRBV7-3 NA TRBJ2-1 TRBD2
CASKSRGYDSPLHF TGTGCCAGCAAGTCTAGGGGTTACGATTCACCCCTCCACTTT TRBV27 NA TRBJ1-6 NA
CAWSRFRTSGGNTGELFF TGTGCCTGGAGTCGGTTTCGGACTAGCGGAGGAAACACCGGGGAGCTGTTTTTT TRBV30 NA TRBJ2-2 TRBD2
CACGKRDFQPQHF TGTGCCTGCGGGAAACGAGATTTCCAGCCCCAGCATTTT TRBV30 NA TRBJ1-5 NA
CASSPPTRTRDTEAFF TGTGCCAGCTCACCACCCACCCGAACCCGGGACACTGAAGCTTTCTTT TRBV18 NA TRBJ1-1 NA
CASSVGKEGSTEAFF TGTGCCAGCAGTGTGGGAAAGGAGGGCAGCACTGAAGCTTTCTTT TRBV9 NA TRBJ1-1 NA
CASSDRRQPQHF TGTGCCAGCAGTGACAGGAGGCAGCCCCAGCATTTT TRBV2 NA TRBJ1-5 NA
CASSEFRGGDEKLFF TGTGCCAGCAGTGAATTCAGAGGGGGGGATGAAAAACTGTTTTTT TRBV25-1 NA TRBJ1-4 NA
CASSNPGTHQETQYF TGTGCCAGCAGCAATCCCGGGACTCACCAAGAGACCCAGTACTTC TRBV7-9 NA TRBJ2-5 NA
CASSLVAGDNEQFF TGTGCCAGCAGCTTAGTAGCGGGGGACAATGAGCAGTTCTTC TRBV7-2 NA TRBJ2-1 TRBD2
CASSRTRTGTEEQFF TGTGCCAGCAGCCGTACCCGGACAGGGACAGAAGAGCAGTTCTTC TRBV6-5 NA TRBJ2-1 TRBD1
CASSPTTGVGALNEQYF TGTGCCAGCAGCCCAACGACAGGGGTTGGGGCTCTGAACGAGCAGTACTTC TRBV7-3 NA TRBJ2-7 TRBD1
CASTPPGIQETQYF TGTGCCAGCACCCCTCCCGGGATTCAAGAGACCCAGTACTTC TRBV6-5 NA TRBJ2-5 NA
CASSYSAPGQGGTQYF TGTGCCAGCAGTTACTCTGCACCGGGACAGGGGGGGACCCAGTACTTC TRBV6-5 NA TRBJ2-5 TRBD1
CASSLGGRLETQYF TGTGCCAGTAGTCTAGGTGGGAGGTTAGAGACCCAGTACTTC TRBV19 few TRBJ2-5 NA
CASSLVRGYEQYF TGTGCCAGCAGCTTAGTGCGAGGGTACGAGCAGTACTTC TRBV7-2 NA TRBJ2-7 NA
CAWMGRRLAADSDTQYF TGTGCCTGGATGGGGAGAAGACTAGCGGCCGATTCGGATACGCAGTATTTT TRBV30 NA TRBJ2-3 TRBD2
CASSLDAGSSTDTQYF TGTGCCAGCAGCTTGGATGCGGGATCAAGCACAGATACGCAGTATTTT TRBV5-6 once TRBJ2-3 NA
CASSMEPTDTQYF TGTGCCAGTAGTATGGAGCCCACAGATACGCAGTATTTT TRBV19 once TRBJ2-3 NA
CVSSNVPRGGTQYF TGTGTCAGCAGCAACGTACCTAGGGGGGGGACCCAGTACTTC TRBV9 NA TRBJ2-5 NA
CASPGGGLSYEQYF TGTGCCAGTCCCGGCGGGGGCCTCTCCTACGAGCAGTACTTC TRBV28 NA TRBJ2-7 NA